What follows are 25 T cell receptor beta chains derived from one specimen sequenced in a study of T cell changes during pregnancy in multiple sclerosis. Clones were read by immunoSEQ multiplex PCR, and TCRdb kept only the in-frame ones, dropping some. The sample has tens of thousands of clones; about nine tenths are singletons. The material sequenced was CD4+ T cells from peripheral blood mononuclear cells, taken in the second trimester of pregnancy. These receptors all stem from a female donor with multiple sclerosis, enrolled in a pregnancy study.

The chain employs TRBV7-9 and TRBJ2-1; 11 nucleotides line up with TRBD2. With V trimmed by 3 bases and J by 9 bases, 7 bases remained unmatched. Looked up from germline, CDR1 is SEHNR and CDR2 is FQNEAQ (reference sequence). The CDR3 covers 15 residues. The CDR3 nucleotides are TGTGCCAGCAGCTTGTGGGGGACTAGCGGAATTGAGCAGTTCTTC. Protein sequence: CASSLWGTSGIEQFF.

The V and J genes are TRBV19 and TRBJ2-1; TRBD2 aligns across 7 bases. CDR1 and CDR2 from the germline V gene are LNHDA and SQIVND (reference sequence). Trimming took 3 bases from V and 9 from J; bases not matched to a gene: 8. This CDR3 contains 14 residues. The CDR3 region is CASSISAGVGEQFF. The CDR3 DNA reads TGTGCCAGTAGTATCAGCGCGGGAGTGGGTGAGCAGTTCTTC.

CDR3 loop: CASSLTGTYEQYF. CDR3 in DNA: TGTGCCAGCAGCCTAACAGGGACCTACGAGCAGTACTTC. The rearrangement uses TRBV28 and TRBJ2-7, with TRBD1 as a possible D gene (6 bases). The V end lost 6 bases, the J end lost 2 bases, and 11 bases lay between the germline ends. Germline V gene lookup returns CDR1 MDHEN and CDR2 SYDVKM. The CDR3 is 13 amino acids.

The count of this clone is one. The rearrangement links TRBV11-3 to TRBJ2-3; D possibly corresponds to TRBD2 (6 bases). The V gene lost 1 base and the J gene lost 2 bases, with 10 bases spanning the gap. This CDR3 contains 15 residues. Germline V gene data show CDR1 as SGHNT and CDR2 as YENEEA. In nucleotides, the CDR3 is TGTGCCAGCAGCTTAGGGAGGGAGTTCACAGATACGCAGTATTTT. This encodes CASSLGREFTDTQYF.

This chain uses TRBV15 with TRBJ2-7; 9 bases match TRBD1. In germline, CDR1 is LNHNV, CDR2 YYDKDF (reference sequence). The CDR3 extends over 15 amino acids. V lost 1 base and J lost 3; bases outside the gene matches: 4. Here the CDR3 DNA reads TGTGCCACCAGCAGAGCCGGGACAGGGAGCTACGAGCAGTACTTC. As protein: CATSRAGTGSYEQYF.

This chain links TRBV11-2 with TRBJ1-4, with D possibly being TRBD1 (6 bases). The V gene lost 2 bases and the J gene lost 5 bases, with 9 bases spanning the gap. The CDR3 extends over 14 amino acids. Germline CDR1 SGHAT, CDR2 FQNNGV. The CDR3 reads CASSLTRGNEKLFF. The CDR3 bases are TGTGCCAGCAGCTTAACCAGGGGCAATGAAAAACTGTTTTTT.

Only one count was recorded for this clone. V gene TRBV14 combines with J gene TRBJ2-7; 9 bases match TRBD1. The V gene's germline CDR1 is SGHDN and CDR2 FVKESK. V gave up 4 bases and J gave up 4 bases; unmatched junction bases: 20. This CDR3 has 19 residues. The CDR3 spells CASSPRGQGRVIGLYEQYF. CDR3 DNA: TGTGCCAGCAGCCCCCGCGGACAGGGGAGAGTTATCGGGCTTTACGAGCAGTACTTC. Based on the CDR3 plus reference TRBV14 and TRBJ2-7, the full variable domain is EAGVTQFPSHSVIEKGQTVTLRCDPISGHDNLYWYRRVMGKEIKFLLHFVKESKQDESGMPNNRFLAERTGGTYSTLKVQPAELEDSGVYFCASSPRGQGRVIGLYEQYFGPGTRLTVT.

The V gene is TRBV7-9, the J gene TRBJ2-1; possibly TRBD1 for D (5 bases). Trimming removed 1 base at V and 4 bases at J, with 14 bases between. The CDR3 extends over 16 amino acids. Per germline, CDR1 SEHNR and CDR2 FQNEAQ (reference sequence). The CDR3 coding sequence is TGTGCCAGCAGCTTAGAGTTACGATCAGGGTACAATGAGCAGTTCTTC. This gives the protein CASSLELRSGYNEQFF.

This clone was detected only once. Here the CDR3 DNA reads TGTGCCAGTAGTATAGGACAGAGAGAGACCCAGTACTTC. Translating gives CASSIGQRETQYF. The chain has TRBV19 and TRBJ2-5; TRBD1 might be the D (5 bases). Germline V lookup: CDR1 LNHDA, CDR2 SQIVND (reference sequence). Trimming cost V 1 base and J 4 bases, with 7 bases left between them. The CDR3 length is 13 residues.

The genes are TRBV2 and TRBJ1-1; perhaps TRBD1 as D (6 bases). Germline loops: CDR1 SNHLY, CDR2 FYNNEI. This CDR3 contains 13 residues. Trimming left V 10 bases short and J 1 base short, with 13 bases between. Here the CDR3 reads CATGQLPNTEAFF. Here the CDR3 DNA reads TGTGCCACAGGACAGCTCCCGAACACTGAAGCTTTCTTT.

For this clone: A read error may account for a junction end that differs from germline. This chain joins TRBV7-7 and TRBJ2-5, with 8 bases that match TRBD2. There are 14 residues in the CDR3. The germline CDR1 and CDR2 sequences are SSHAT and FNYEAQ (reference sequence). The CDR3: CASSRLAPQETQYF. CDR3 DNA: TGTGCTAGCAGCCGACTAGCGCCCCAAGAGACCCAGTACTTC.

This chain uses TRBV27 with TRBJ2-3, with TRBD2 matching over 11 bases. Trimming removed 3 bases from V and 2 bases from J; junction bases left unmatched: 7. The length of the CDR3 is 17 residues. Germline V CDR1 and CDR2: MNHEY, SMNVEV (reference sequence). CDR3 sequence: CASSFTRLAGITDTQYF. In nucleotides, the CDR3 is TGTGCCAGCAGTTTCACACGACTAGCGGGGATCACAGATACGCAGTATTTT.

The chain uses TRBV5-4 and TRBJ1-2; perhaps TRBD1 as D (6 bases). CDR3 length: 15 residues. V lost 4 bases to trimming and J lost 4 bases, with 17 bases between them. Per the germline V gene, CDR1 is SGHNT and CDR2 is YYREEE (reference sequence). CDR3 nucleotides: TGTGCCAGCAGCGGTGGAGGGGGGGCCTCCTATGGCTACACCTTC. This sequence encodes CASSGGGGASYGYTF.

This CDR3 reads CASSFAAGANVLTF. The CDR3 bases are TGTGCCAGCAGTTTTGCAGCTGGGGCCAACGTCCTGACTTTC. The chain recombines TRBV28 with TRBJ2-6; D unresolved. Germline CDR1 and CDR2: MDHEN and SYDVKM. Trimming pared 3 bases from V and 2 bases from J, leaving 5 bases between. This CDR3 region has 14 residues.

The J gene is TRBJ2-5, the V gene TRBV15; TRBD1 matches at 8 bases. The CDR3 spans 17 residues. From germline, CDR1 is LNHNV and CDR2 YYDKDF (reference sequence). Trimming took 3 bases from V and 7 from J; bases not matched to a gene: 16. In DNA form, the CDR3 reads TGTGCCACCAGCAGGGGGACCGGGGCAGGGGGCGAGGGGACCCAGTACTTC. It codes for CATSRGTGAGGEGTQYF.

The chain has TRBV13 and TRBJ2-5, with a weak D call TRBD2 (6 bases). The V end was cut by 7 bases, the J end by 1 base, with 13 bases between. This CDR3 comprises 14 residues. Looked up from germline, CDR1 is PRHDT and CDR2 is FYEKMQ (reference sequence). CDR3 in DNA: TGTGCCAGCACCCTGGGAGGAACCCAAGAGACCCAGTACTTC. Translation gives CASTLGGTQETQYF.

The gene calls are TRBV5-1 and TRBJ2-7, with 13 bases that match TRBD2. The CDR3 is made up of 17 amino acids. Germline lookup yields CDR1 SGHRS and CDR2 YFSETQ. V shed 0 bases, J shed 6 bases, and the junction held 9 bases outside the gene matches. The CDR3 DNA sequence: TGCGCCAGCAGCTTGGATCAGGGACTAGCGGGGAGGGGCGAGCAGTACTTC. Translated, it gives CASSLDQGLAGRGEQYF.

This clone was detected once. The gene calls are TRBV11-1 and TRBJ1-3; no clear D gene. The CDR3 covers 13 residues. Trimming took off 5 bases at V and 0 bases at J, with 5 bases between the two ends. The germline gives CDR1 SGHAT, CDR2 FQDESV (reference sequence). The CDR3 sequence is CASSHNSGNTIYF. The CDR3 bases are TGTGCCAGCAGCCACAACTCTGGAAACACCATATATTTT.

V is TRBV5-1 and J is TRBJ1-1, with 7 bases fitting TRBD1. CDR3 size: 14 residues. CDR1 is SGHRS and CDR2 is YFSETQ in the germline V gene. The J segment lost 5 bases and the V segment lost 4 bases, leaving 8 bases of the junction unmatched. The CDR3 DNA sequence: TGCGCCAGCAGCGGGACAGTCCTGGGGACTGAAGCTTTCTTT. It specifies CASSGTVLGTEAFF.

The chain links TRBV28 to TRBJ2-5, with 9 bases matching TRBD1. CDR1 is MDHEN and CDR2 is SYDVKM in the germline V gene. The CDR3 runs 15 residues. V gave up 1 base and J gave up 2 bases; unmatched junction bases: 2. The CDR3 DNA follows: TGTGCCAGCAGTTTATCTGGACAGGGGCAAGAGACCCAGTACTTC. Translated, it gives CASSLSGQGQETQYF.

The chain employs TRBV7-9 and TRBJ2-5; 9 nucleotides line up with TRBD2. This CDR3 is 16 amino acids long. V lost 2 bases and J lost 2; bases outside the gene matches: 6. CDR1 and CDR2 from the germline V gene are SEHNR and FQNEAQ (reference sequence). CDR3 amino acids: CASSLIETSGQETQYF. CDR3 nucleotide sequence: TGTGCCAGCAGCTTAATTGAGACTAGCGGACAAGAGACCCAGTACTTC. The full variable domain, rest sourced from reference TRBV7-9 and TRBJ2-5, is DTGVSQNPRHKITKRGQNVTFRCDPISEHNRLYWYRQTLGQGPEFLTYFQNEAQLEKSRLLSDRFSAERPKGSFSTLEIQRTEQGDSAMYLCASSLIETSGQETQYFGPGTRLLVL.

The rearrangement uses TRBV15 and TRBJ2-2; D might be TRBD1 (6 bases). Germline loops: CDR1 LNHNV, CDR2 YYDKDF (reference sequence). V was cut by 5 bases and J by 2 bases, with 12 bases left in between. CDR3 size: 15 residues. The CDR3 DNA reads as TGTGCCACCAGCCGGAACAGGGCCAACACCGGGGAGCTGTTTTTT. This sequence encodes CATSRNRANTGELFF.

This chain uses TRBV7-8 with TRBJ1-5, with no clear D. This CDR3 region has 12 residues. Trimming removed 0 bases from V and 7 bases from J, with 4 bases in between. Germline V CDR1 and CDR2: SGHVS, FQNEAQ. The CDR3 here is CASSLAEQPQHF. Written as DNA, the CDR3 is TGTGCCAGCAGCTTAGCTGAGCAGCCCCAGCATTTT.

This clone rates as medium-sized. CDR3 in DNA: TGTGCCAGCTCACCACTGCCAACTAGCGGGAGGACGGGTCACAATGAGCAGTTCTTC. This gives the protein CASSPLPTSGRTGHNEQFF. The genes are TRBV18 and TRBJ2-1; 12 bases are shared with TRBD2. V gave up 1 base and J gave up 5 bases; unmatched junction bases: 12. This CDR3 region has 19 residues. Germline CDR1 and CDR2: KGHSH and LQKENI.

A remark on this clone: Other nucleotide sequences in the sample specify the same CDR3. The V call is TRBV5-1, the J call TRBJ2-3; D is unclear. CDR3 length equals 14 residues. V was cut by 0 bases and J by 2 bases, with 7 bases left in between. The germline CDR1 and CDR2 sequences are SGHRS and YFSETQ. The CDR3 here is CASSLDSSTDTQYF. In DNA, the CDR3 is TGCGCCAGCAGCTTGGACAGTTCCACAGATACGCAGTATTTT. Using reference TRBV5-1 and TRBJ2-3 for the parts outside the CDR3, the full variable domain is KAGVTQTPRYLIKTRGQQVTLSCSPISGHRSVSWYQQTPGQGLQFLFEYFSETQRNKGNFPGRFSGRQFSNSRSEMNVSTLELGDSALYLCASSLDSSTDTQYFGPGTRLTVL.